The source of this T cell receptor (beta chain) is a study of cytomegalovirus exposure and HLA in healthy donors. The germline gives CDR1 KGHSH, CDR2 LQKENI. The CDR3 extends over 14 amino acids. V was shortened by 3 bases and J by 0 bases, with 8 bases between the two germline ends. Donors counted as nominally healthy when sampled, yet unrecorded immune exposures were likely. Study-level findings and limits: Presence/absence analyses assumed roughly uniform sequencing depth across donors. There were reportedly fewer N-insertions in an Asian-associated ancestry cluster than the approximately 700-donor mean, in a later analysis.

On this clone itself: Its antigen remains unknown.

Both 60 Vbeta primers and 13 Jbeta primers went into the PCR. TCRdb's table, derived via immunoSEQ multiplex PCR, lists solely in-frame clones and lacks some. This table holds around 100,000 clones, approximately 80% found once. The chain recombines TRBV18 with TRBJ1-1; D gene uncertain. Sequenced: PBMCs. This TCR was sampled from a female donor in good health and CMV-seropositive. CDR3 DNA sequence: TGTGCCAGCTCACCGGCCTCACTGAACACTGAAGCTTTCTTT. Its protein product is CASSPASLNTEAFF.